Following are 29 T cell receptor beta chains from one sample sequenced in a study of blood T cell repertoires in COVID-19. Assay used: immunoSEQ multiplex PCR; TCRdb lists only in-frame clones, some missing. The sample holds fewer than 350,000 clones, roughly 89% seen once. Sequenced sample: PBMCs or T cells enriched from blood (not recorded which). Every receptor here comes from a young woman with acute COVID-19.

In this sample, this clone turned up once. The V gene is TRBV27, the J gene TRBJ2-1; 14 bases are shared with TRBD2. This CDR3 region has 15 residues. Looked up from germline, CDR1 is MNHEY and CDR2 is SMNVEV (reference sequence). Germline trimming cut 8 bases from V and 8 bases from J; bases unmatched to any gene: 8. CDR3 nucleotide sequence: TGTGCCAGCTTTCCGGGACTAGCGGGAGCAGATGAGCAGTTCTTC. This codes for CASFPGLAGADEQFF.

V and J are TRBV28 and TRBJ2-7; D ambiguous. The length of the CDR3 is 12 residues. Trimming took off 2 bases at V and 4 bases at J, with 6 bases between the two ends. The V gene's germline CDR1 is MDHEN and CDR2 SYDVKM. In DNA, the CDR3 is TGTGCCAGCAGTTTAGGGCGTTACGAGCAGTACTTC. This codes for CASSLGRYEQYF. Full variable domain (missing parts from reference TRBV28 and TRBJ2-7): DVKVTQSSRYLVKRTGEKVFLECVQDMDHENMFWYRQDPGLGLRLIYFSYDVKMKEKGDIPEGYSVSREKKERFSLILESASTNQTSMYLCASSLGRYEQYFGPGTRLTVT.

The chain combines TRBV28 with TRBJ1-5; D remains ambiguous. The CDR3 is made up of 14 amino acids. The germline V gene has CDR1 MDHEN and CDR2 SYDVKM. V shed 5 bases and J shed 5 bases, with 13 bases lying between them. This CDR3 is CASSPGARYQPQHF. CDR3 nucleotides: TGTGCCAGCAGTCCCGGAGCCCGATATCAGCCCCAGCATTTT.

The CDR3 region is CASRKQQGATGYTF. CDR3 nucleotides: TGTGCCAGCAGAAAACAACAGGGGGCGACTGGCTACACCTTC. The chain carries TRBV6-5 and TRBJ1-2; 9 positions match TRBD1. J lost 7 bases, V lost 6 bases, and 9 bases had no gene match. CDR1 is MNHEY, CDR2 SVGAGI, per germline. The CDR3 is made up of 14 amino acids.

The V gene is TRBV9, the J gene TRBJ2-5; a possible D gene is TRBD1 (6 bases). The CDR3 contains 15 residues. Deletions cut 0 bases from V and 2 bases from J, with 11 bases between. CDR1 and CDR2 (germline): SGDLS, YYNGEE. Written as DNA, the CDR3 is TGTGCCAGCAGCGTAGGTGAGACAGGTCAAGAGACCCAGTACTTC. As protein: CASSVGETGQETQYF.

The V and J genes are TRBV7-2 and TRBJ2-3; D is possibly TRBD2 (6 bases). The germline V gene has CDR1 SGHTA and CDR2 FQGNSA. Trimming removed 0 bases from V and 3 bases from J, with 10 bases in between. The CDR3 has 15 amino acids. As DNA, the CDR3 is TGTGCCAGCAGCTTAGCGATGGGGGGTACAGATACGCAGTATTTT. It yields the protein CASSLAMGGTDTQYF.

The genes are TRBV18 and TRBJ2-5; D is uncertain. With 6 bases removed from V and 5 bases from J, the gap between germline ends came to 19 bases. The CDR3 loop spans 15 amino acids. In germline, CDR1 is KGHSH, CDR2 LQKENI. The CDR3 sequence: CASSPTTGSRETQYF. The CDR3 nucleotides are TGTGCCAGCTCTCCCACGACCGGTAGCCGTGAGACCCAGTACTTC.

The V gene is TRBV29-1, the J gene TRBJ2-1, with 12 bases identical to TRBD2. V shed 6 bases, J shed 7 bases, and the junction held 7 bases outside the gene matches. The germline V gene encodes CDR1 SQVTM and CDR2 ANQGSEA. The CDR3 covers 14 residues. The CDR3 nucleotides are TGCAGCGTCCAGACTAGCGGGAGAGGAAATGAGCAGTTCTTC. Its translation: CSVQTSGRGNEQFF.

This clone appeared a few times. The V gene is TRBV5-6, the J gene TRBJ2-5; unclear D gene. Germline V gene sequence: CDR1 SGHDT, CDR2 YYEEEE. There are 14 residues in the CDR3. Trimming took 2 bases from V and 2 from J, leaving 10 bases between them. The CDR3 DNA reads TGTGCCAGCAGCTTTGATCTAAGTCAAGAGACCCAGTACTTC. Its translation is CASSFDLSQETQYF.

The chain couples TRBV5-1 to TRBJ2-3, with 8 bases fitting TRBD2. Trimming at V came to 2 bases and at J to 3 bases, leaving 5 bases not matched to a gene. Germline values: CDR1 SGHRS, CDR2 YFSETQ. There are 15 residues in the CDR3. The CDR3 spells CASSFGAGATDTQYF. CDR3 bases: TGCGCCAGCAGCTTTGGAGCGGGAGCTACAGATACGCAGTATTTT.

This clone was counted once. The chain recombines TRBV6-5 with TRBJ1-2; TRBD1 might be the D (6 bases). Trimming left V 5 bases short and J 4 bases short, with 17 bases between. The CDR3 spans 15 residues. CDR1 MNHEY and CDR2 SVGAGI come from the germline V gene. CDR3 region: CASSRTGGGGYGYTF. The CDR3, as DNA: TGTGCCAGCAGTCGGACGGGGGGGGGCGGCTATGGCTACACCTTC.

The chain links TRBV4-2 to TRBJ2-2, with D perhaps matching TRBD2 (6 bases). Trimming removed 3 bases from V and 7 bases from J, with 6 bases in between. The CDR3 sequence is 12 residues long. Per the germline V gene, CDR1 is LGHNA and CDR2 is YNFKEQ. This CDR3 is CASSQGLGELFF. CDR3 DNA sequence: TGTGCCAGCAGCCAGGGACTCGGGGAGCTGTTTTTT.

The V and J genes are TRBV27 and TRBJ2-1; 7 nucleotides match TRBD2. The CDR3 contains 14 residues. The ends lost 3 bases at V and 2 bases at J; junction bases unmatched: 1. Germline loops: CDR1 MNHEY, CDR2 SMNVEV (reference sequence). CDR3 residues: CASSFGLAYNEQFF. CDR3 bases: TGTGCCAGCAGTTTCGGACTAGCCTACAATGAGCAGTTCTTC.

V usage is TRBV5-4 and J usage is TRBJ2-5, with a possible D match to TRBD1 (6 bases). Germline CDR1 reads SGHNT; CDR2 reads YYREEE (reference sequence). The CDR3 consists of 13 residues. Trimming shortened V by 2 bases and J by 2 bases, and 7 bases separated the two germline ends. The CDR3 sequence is CASSFTGQETQYF. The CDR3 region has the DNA TGTGCCAGCAGCTTCACAGGGCAAGAGACCCAGTACTTC. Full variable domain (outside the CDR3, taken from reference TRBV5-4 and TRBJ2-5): ETGVTQSPTHLIKTRGQQVTLRCSSQSGHNTVSWYQQALGQGPQFIFQYYREEENGRGNFPPRFSGLQFPNYSSELNVNALELDDSALYLCASSFTGQETQYFGPGTRLLVL.

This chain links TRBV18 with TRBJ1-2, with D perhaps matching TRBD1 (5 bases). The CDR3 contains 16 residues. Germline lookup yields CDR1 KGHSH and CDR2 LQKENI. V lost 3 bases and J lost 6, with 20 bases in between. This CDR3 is CASSPSETAQGHGYTF. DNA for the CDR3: TGTGCCAGCTCACCTTCCGAGACAGCCCAAGGGCATGGCTACACCTTC.

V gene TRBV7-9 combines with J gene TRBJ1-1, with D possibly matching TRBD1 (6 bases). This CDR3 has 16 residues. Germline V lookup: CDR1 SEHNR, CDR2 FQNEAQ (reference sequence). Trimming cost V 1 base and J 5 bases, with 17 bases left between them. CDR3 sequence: CASSLVGQGPGTEAFF. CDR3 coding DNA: TGTGCCAGCAGCTTAGTGGGGCAGGGGCCGGGGACTGAAGCTTTCTTT. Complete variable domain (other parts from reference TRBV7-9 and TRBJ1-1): DTGVSQNPRHKITKRGQNVTFRCDPISEHNRLYWYRQTLGQGPEFLTYFQNEAQLEKSRLLSDRFSAERPKGSFSTLEIQRTEQGDSAMYLCASSLVGQGPGTEAFFGQGTRLTVV.

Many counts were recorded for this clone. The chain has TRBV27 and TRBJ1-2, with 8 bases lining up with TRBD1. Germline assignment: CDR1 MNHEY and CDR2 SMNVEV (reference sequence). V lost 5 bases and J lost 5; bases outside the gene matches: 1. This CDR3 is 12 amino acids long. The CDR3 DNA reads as TGTGCCAGCAGTACAGGGGGGTATGGCTACACCTTC. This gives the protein CASSTGGYGYTF.

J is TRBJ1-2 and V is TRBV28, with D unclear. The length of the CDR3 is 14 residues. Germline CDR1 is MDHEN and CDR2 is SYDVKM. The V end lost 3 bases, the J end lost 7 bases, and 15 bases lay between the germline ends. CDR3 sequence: CASSLGGGPVGYTF. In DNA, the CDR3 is TGTGCCAGCAGTTTGGGTGGTGGGCCCGTTGGCTACACCTTC.

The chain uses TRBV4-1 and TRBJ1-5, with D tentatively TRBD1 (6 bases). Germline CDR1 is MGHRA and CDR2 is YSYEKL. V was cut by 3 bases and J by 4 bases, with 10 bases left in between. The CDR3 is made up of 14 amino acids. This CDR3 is CASSHRGRNQPQHF. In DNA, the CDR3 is TGCGCCAGCAGCCACAGGGGCAGGAATCAGCCCCAGCATTTT.

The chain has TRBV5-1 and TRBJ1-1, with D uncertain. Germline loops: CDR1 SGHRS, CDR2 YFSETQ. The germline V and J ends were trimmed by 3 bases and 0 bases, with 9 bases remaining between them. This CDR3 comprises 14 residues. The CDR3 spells CASSSTTMNTEAFF. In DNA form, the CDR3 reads TGCGCCAGCAGCTCGACAACGATGAACACTGAAGCTTTCTTT.

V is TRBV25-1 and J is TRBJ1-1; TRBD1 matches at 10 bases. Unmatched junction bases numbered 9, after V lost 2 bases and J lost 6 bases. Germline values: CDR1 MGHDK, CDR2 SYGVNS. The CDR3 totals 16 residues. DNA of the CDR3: TGTGCCAGCAGTGAAAAGAGGAGACAGGGGGCTTCTGAAGCTTTCTTT. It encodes CASSEKRRQGASEAFF.

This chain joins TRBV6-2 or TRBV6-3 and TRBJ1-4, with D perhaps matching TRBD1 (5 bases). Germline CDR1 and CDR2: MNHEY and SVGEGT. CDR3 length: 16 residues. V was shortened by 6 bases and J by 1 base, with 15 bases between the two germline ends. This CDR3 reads CASSSNRLRTNEKLFF. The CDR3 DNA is TGTGCCAGCAGCAGCAACAGGCTCCGAACTAATGAAAAACTGTTTTTT.

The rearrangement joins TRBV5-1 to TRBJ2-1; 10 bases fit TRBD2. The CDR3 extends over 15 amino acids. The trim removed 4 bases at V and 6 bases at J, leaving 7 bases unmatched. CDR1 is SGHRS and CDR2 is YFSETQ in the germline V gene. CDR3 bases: TGCGCCAGCAGCATATGGACTAGCGGACCCAATGAGCAGTTCTTC. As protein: CASSIWTSGPNEQFF. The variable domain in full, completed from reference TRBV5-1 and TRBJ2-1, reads KAGVTQTPRYLIKTRGQQVTLSCSPISGHRSVSWYQQTPGQGLQFLFEYFSETQRNKGNFPGRFSGRQFSNSRSEMNVSTLELGDSALYLCASSIWTSGPNEQFFGPGTRLTVL.

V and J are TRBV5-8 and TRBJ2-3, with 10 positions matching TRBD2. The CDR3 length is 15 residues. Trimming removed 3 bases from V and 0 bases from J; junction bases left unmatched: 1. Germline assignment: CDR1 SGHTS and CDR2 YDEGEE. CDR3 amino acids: CASSSGLASTDTQYF. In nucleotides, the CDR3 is TGTGCCAGCAGCTCGGGACTAGCGAGCACAGATACGCAGTATTTT.

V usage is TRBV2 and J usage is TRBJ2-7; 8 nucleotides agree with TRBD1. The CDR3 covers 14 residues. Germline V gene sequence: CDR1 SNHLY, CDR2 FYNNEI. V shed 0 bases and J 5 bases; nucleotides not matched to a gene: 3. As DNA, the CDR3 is TGTGCCAGCAGTGAAGCTGCGACAGGGGACGAGCAGTACTTC. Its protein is CASSEAATGDEQYF.

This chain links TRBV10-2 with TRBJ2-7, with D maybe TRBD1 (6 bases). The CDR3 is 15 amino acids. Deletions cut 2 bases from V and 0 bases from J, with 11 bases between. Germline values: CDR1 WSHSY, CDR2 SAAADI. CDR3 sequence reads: CASSELDRSSYEQYF. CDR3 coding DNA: TGCGCCAGCAGTGAGCTTGACAGGAGCTCCTACGAGCAGTACTTC.

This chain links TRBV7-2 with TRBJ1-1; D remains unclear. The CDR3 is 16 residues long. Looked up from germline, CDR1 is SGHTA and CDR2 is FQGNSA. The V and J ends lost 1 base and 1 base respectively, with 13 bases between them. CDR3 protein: CASSLVPGIQNTEAFF. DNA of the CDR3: TGTGCCAGCAGCTTAGTGCCGGGGATTCAGAACACTGAAGCTTTCTTT.

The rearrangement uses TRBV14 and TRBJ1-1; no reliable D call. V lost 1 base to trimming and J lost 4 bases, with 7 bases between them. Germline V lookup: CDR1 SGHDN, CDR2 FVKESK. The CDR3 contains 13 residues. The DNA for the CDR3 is TGTGCCAGCAGCCAAGTTGGGCTCACTGAAGCTTTCTTT. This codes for CASSQVGLTEAFF.

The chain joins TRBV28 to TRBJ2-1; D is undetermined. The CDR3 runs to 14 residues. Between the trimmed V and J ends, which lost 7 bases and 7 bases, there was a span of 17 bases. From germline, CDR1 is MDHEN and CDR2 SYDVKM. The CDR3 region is CASKSNVRWNEQFF. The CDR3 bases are TGTGCCAGCAAATCAAATGTCAGGTGGAATGAGCAGTTCTTC.